This TCR beta chain was documented in a study of T-cell reconstitution after alpha-beta-depleted transplantation in children. Unique molecular identifiers were built into the TCRbeta library. TCRdb reprocessed the PCR reads via MiXCR and lists one record per CDR3 protein. The table includes about a million distinct CDR3 sequences, about 29% detected once. A word on this clonotype: As yet, its antigen is unknown.

Study observations and caveats: There were some patients whose high TCRbeta diversity at day 60 came from surviving recipient T cells and thymic progenitors. Among T cells one year after transplant, newly produced cells accounted for most counts and diversity. There were reportedly several hundred expanded graft clones from which alpha-beta T cells came about two months after transplant.

Deletions cut 8 bases from V and 3 bases from J, with 7 bases between. This CDR3 is built from 12 residues. Germline CDR1 and CDR2: SGHTA and FQGNSA. The sequenced sample was PBMCs, mostly from graft donor cells, obtained 360 days after TCRalphabeta/CD19-depleted stem cell transplant. The rearrangement uses TRBV7-2 and TRBJ1-4; D remains unclear. This TCR came from a boy younger than two who had a stem cell transplant for SCID, so the T cells may come from the graft donor. The DNA of the CDR3 is TGTGCCAGCGGGAAGGCTAATGAAAAACTGTTTTTT. Its translation is CASGKANEKLFF. The whole variable domain, filled in from reference TRBV7-2 and TRBJ1-4, reads GAGVSQSPSNKVTEKGKDVELRCDPISGHTALYWYRQSLGQGLEFLIYFQGNSAPDKSGLPSDRFSAERTGGSVSTLTIQRTQQEDSAVYLCASGKANEKLFFGSGTQLSVL.